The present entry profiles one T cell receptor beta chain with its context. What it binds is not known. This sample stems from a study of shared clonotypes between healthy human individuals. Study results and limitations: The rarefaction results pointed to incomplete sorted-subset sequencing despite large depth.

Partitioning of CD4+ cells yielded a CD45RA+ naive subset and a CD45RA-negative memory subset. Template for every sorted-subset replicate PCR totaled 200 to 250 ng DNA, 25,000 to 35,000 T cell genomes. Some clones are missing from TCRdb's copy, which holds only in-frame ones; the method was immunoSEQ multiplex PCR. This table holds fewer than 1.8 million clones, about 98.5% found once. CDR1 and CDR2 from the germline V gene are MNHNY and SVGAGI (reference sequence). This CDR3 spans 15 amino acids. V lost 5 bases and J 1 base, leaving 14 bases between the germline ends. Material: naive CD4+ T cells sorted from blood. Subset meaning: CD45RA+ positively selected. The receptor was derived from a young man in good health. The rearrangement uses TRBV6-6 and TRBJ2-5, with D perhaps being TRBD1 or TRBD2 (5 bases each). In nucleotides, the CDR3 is TGTGCCAGCAGTCTCACCGGGGCTGGCCAAGAGACCCAGTACTTC. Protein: CASSLTGAGQETQYF.